This record concerns one T cell receptor (beta chain) sequence. Its antigen is unknown. This sample was included in a study of T cells in localized non-small cell lung cancer. Study-level results: Only one tumor region went through sequencing, so heterogeneity may still be there. Among the top 100 tumor clones, a median about 58 appeared in adjacent lung. Adjacent uninvolved lung had the highest clonality, suggesting focused antigen responses. Higher adjacent-lung clonality was associated with shorter survival.

The CDR3 has 16 amino acids. V was clipped by 3 bases and J by 0 bases, with 15 bases between them. The germline gives CDR1 SGHRS, CDR2 YFSETQ. TCRdb's copy holds only in-frame clones and misses some; the assay was immunoSEQ multiplex PCR. The sample has some 20,000 clones; about 91% are singletons. This TCR came from a woman aged 40-69 years with stage I lung adenocarcinoma. The source was peripheral blood, collected before any cancer treatment. The chain recombines TRBV5-1 with TRBJ1-1; D not resolved. CDR3 sequence: CASSSGLQSMNTEAFF. The CDR3 nucleotides read TGCGCCAGCAGCTCGGGTCTCCAGAGCATGAACACTGAAGCTTTCTTT.